This T cell receptor (beta chain) stems from a study of T cell responses to AZD1222 COVID-19 vaccine. The data were produced by immunoSEQ multiplex PCR, yet TCRdb's version contains in-frame clones alone and is incomplete. Of 90,000 to 150,000 clones listed, approximately 90% are singletons. The V gene's germline CDR1 is SGHDT and CDR2 YYEEEE. This CDR3 region has 13 residues. Trimming stripped 2 bases from V and 5 bases from J, with 10 bases between. The receptor's source is an adult in good health. Here the sequenced sample was peripheral blood, taken on day 0 of AZD1222 vaccination. The chain has TRBV5-6 and TRBJ2-5, with D possibly being TRBD1 or TRBD2 (6 bases each). The CDR3 reads CASSLLGGETQYF. CDR3 sequence (DNA): TGTGCCAGCAGCTTATTAGGGGGGGAGACCCAGTACTTC.